The clone carrying this T cell receptor beta chain has more than one count but fewer than ten. The CDR3 runs 13 residues. Trimming took 7 bases from V and 5 from J, leaving 15 bases between them. CDR1 is SGHDT and CDR2 is YYEEEE in the germline V gene. TCRdb's table, derived via immunoSEQ multiplex PCR, lists solely in-frame clones and lacks some. In the table there are tens of thousands of clones, around 30% of which are singletons. The data were taken from a study of tumour-infiltrating T cells in Burkitt lymphoma. This TCR was recovered from a human donor with Burkitt lymphoma. Material: tumor tissue. The genes are TRBV5-6 and TRBJ2-5, with a tentative D call TRBD2 (5 bases). The CDR3 bases are TGTGCCAGCGGGCTAGCAACGAGGGAGACCCAGTACTTC. It codes for CASGLATRETQYF.